The 26 T cell receptor beta chains below come from one sample, sequenced in a study of blood T cell repertoires in COVID-19. Measured with immunoSEQ multiplex PCR; TCRdb has only the in-frame clones, and not every one. Of approximately 77,000 clones in the sample, approximately 85% were seen once. Specimen: peripheral blood. The source is a man aged 45-60 years with COVID-19, enrolled during active disease.

In its sample, this clone was seen many times. This rearrangement joins TRBV19 to TRBJ1-5; 7 bases align to TRBD1. The V segment lost 6 bases and the J segment 3 bases; nucleotides outside the gene matches: 8. Germline V gene data show CDR1 as LNHDA and CDR2 as SQIVND (reference sequence). The CDR3 runs 15 residues. The CDR3 DNA follows: TGTGCCAGTAGGGGGGACAGCGGATCCAATCAGCCCCAGCATTTT. It encodes CASRGDSGSNQPQHF.

The J gene is TRBJ2-1, the V gene TRBV16; tentatively, D is TRBD2 (6 bases). Germline V lookup: CDR1 KGHSY, CDR2 FQNENV. The CDR3 runs to 15 residues. The germline V and J ends were trimmed by 2 bases and 4 bases, with 12 bases remaining between them. The DNA for the CDR3 is TGTGCCAGCAGCCAAAGGACTACCCCTTACAATGAGCAGTTCTTC. Amino acids: CASSQRTTPYNEQFF.

The chain is built from TRBV4-3 and TRBJ2-7; TRBD1 matches at 7 bases. The germline V gene encodes CDR1 LGHNA and CDR2 YSLEER. The CDR3 contains 16 residues. V lost 4 bases and J lost 1; bases outside the gene matches: 10. CDR3 in amino acids: CASSRQHTGVSYEQYF. Written as DNA, the CDR3 is TGCGCCAGCAGCCGCCAGCACACAGGGGTATCCTACGAGCAGTACTTC.

The chain is built from TRBV28 and TRBJ2-7; D possibly corresponds to TRBD1 (6 bases). The CDR3 covers 15 residues. Deletions cut 3 bases from V and 0 bases from J, with 12 bases between. Germline CDR1 reads MDHEN; CDR2 reads SYDVKM. The CDR3 sequence: CASSLTGLSSYEQYF. The CDR3 DNA reads TGTGCCAGCAGTTTGACAGGCCTAAGCTCCTACGAGCAGTACTTC.

The chain is built from TRBV5-1 and TRBJ1-2, with unresolved D. Per the germline V gene, CDR1 is SGHRS and CDR2 is YFSETQ. V was pared by 0 bases and J by 8 bases, with 5 bases between. The CDR3 runs to 11 residues. The DNA of the CDR3 is TGCGCCAGCAGCTTGGCCGGGGGCTACACCTTC. Its translation is CASSLAGGYTF.

This chain uses TRBV5-1 with TRBJ2-7, with a weak D call TRBD2 (6 bases). Trimming took 4 bases from V and 3 from J, leaving 17 bases between them. The germline gives CDR1 SGHRS, CDR2 YFSETQ. The CDR3 spans 15 residues. As DNA, the CDR3 is TGCGCCAGCAGCCCGGGACTCCAATCGAACTACGAGCAGTACTTC. Its translation is CASSPGLQSNYEQYF.

The rearrangement joins TRBV19 to TRBJ2-5; TRBD1 matches at 9 bases. The CDR3 runs 18 residues. Looked up from germline, CDR1 is LNHDA and CDR2 is SQIVND (reference sequence). V was pared by 3 bases and J by 5 bases, with 16 bases of the junction left unmatched. The CDR3 protein is CASSIGTGLRQGGETQYF. CDR3 sequence (DNA): TGTGCCAGTAGTATTGGGACCGGATTAAGACAGGGGGGGGAGACCCAGTACTTC. Full variable domain (outside the CDR3, taken from reference TRBV19 and TRBJ2-5): DGGITQSPKYLFRKEGQNVTLSCEQNLNHDAMYWYRQDPGQGLRLIYYSQIVNDFQKGDIAEGYSVSREKKESFPLTVTSAQKNPTAFYLCASSIGTGLRQGGETQYFGPGTRLLVL.

This chain joins TRBV5-5 and TRBJ1-6; D not certain. Trimming took 0 bases from V and 0 from J, leaving 7 bases between them. Germline CDR1 SGHKS, CDR2 YYEKEE (reference sequence). The CDR3 contains 16 residues. For the CDR3, the DNA is TGTGCCAGCAGCTTGGAACTGAGCTCCTATAATTCACCCCTCCACTTT. Translation gives CASSLELSSYNSPLHF. Drawing the rest from reference TRBV5-5 and TRBJ1-6, the complete variable domain is DAGVTQSPTHLIKTRGQQVTLRCSPISGHKSVSWYQQVLGQGPQFIFQYYEKEERGRGNFPDRFSARQFPNYSSELNVNALLLGDSALYLCASSLELSSYNSPLHFGNGTRLTVT.

V gene TRBV6-6 combines with J gene TRBJ1-4; D is unclear. The length of the CDR3 is 13 residues. V was pared by 7 bases and J by 3 bases, with 9 bases between. Germline CDR1 and CDR2: MNHNY and SVGAGI (reference sequence). The CDR3: CASTNAPNEKLFF. CDR3 DNA: TGTGCCAGCACTAACGCCCCTAATGAAAAACTGTTTTTT.

A single count supports this clone. The chain combines TRBV6-2 or TRBV6-3 with TRBJ2-5; 9 bases line up with TRBD2. With 5 bases clipped from V and 4 bases from J, the junction kept 5 bases outside the gene matches. Looked up from germline, CDR1 is MNHEY and CDR2 is SVGEGT. CDR3 length: 14 amino acids. CDR3 in amino acids: CASSKREDGETQYF. CDR3 sequence (DNA): TGTGCCAGCAGTAAGCGGGAGGACGGAGAGACCCAGTACTTC.

The chain joins TRBV3-1 (or the pseudogene TRBV3-2) to TRBJ1-4; 7 nucleotides agree with TRBD1. Germline lookup yields CDR1 LGHDT and CDR2 YNNKEL (reference sequence). The CDR3 has 14 residues. The J segment lost 5 bases and the V segment lost 6 bases, leaving 6 bases of the junction unmatched. CDR3 bases: TGTGCCAGCAGTCCGACAGGGCCCAATGAAAAACTGTTTTTT. Protein: CASSPTGPNEKLFF.

The rearrangement uses TRBV29-1 and TRBJ1-1, with no clear D. V dropped 4 bases and J dropped 0 bases, with 9 bases sitting between them. This CDR3 comprises 13 residues. Germline CDR1 is SQVTM and CDR2 is ANQGSEA. CDR3 sequence reads: CSVAREMNTEAFF. CDR3 bases: TGCAGCGTTGCACGGGAGATGAACACTGAAGCTTTCTTT.

This clone has a single count. The V gene is TRBV5-1, the J gene TRBJ2-7; TRBD1 matches 9 bases. This CDR3 is built from 15 residues. Germline CDR1 SGHRS, CDR2 YFSETQ. V was clipped by 0 bases and J by 2 bases; unmatched bases: 3. CDR3 residues: CASSLGGTGTYEQYF. In DNA form, the CDR3 reads TGCGCCAGCAGCTTGGGAGGGACAGGGACCTACGAGCAGTACTTC. Full variable domain (outside the CDR3, taken from reference TRBV5-1 and TRBJ2-7): KAGVTQTPRYLIKTRGQQVTLSCSPISGHRSVSWYQQTPGQGLQFLFEYFSETQRNKGNFPGRFSGRQFSNSRSEMNVSTLELGDSALYLCASSLGGTGTYEQYFGPGTRLTVT.

V usage is TRBV3-1 (or the pseudogene TRBV3-2) and J usage is TRBJ1-2, with D perhaps matching TRBD1 (6 bases). The V gene lost 4 bases and the J gene lost 5 bases, with 11 bases spanning the gap. This CDR3 has 13 amino acids. Looked up from germline, CDR1 is LGHDT and CDR2 is YNNKEL (reference sequence). The CDR3 loop is CASSPVTGYGYTF. In DNA, the CDR3 is TGTGCCAGCAGCCCCGTGACAGGATATGGCTACACCTTC.

The chain couples TRBV27 to TRBJ1-5; a possible D gene is TRBD1 (5 bases). Deletions cut 5 bases from V and 0 bases from J, with 20 bases between. The CDR3 is made up of 18 amino acids. Germline CDR1 and CDR2: MNHEY and SMNVEV (reference sequence). The CDR3, as DNA: TGTGCCAGCAGTCCACCGGAGACAGTCATATATAGCAATCAGCCCCAGCATTTT. This encodes CASSPPETVIYSNQPQHF.

The chain joins TRBV11-2 to TRBJ2-7; D gene ambiguous. Germline values: CDR1 SGHAT, CDR2 FQNNGV. The V end lost 3 bases, the J end lost 4 bases, and 4 bases lay between the germline ends. CDR3 length: 11 residues. As DNA, the CDR3 is TGTGCCAGCAGCTTCCATTACGAGCAGTACTTC. Protein product: CASSFHYEQYF.

V is TRBV11-2 and J is TRBJ1-1, with 7 bases matching TRBD1. The CDR3 length is 16 residues. V lost 8 bases, J lost 4 bases, and 16 bases stayed unmatched. In germline, CDR1 is SGHAT, CDR2 FQNNGV. CDR3 protein: CASPTLQTGSGTEAFF. The CDR3, as DNA: TGTGCCAGCCCCACTCTACAGACAGGGTCGGGCACTGAAGCTTTCTTT.

This clone has only a few counts. The chain joins TRBV6-2 or TRBV6-3 to TRBJ1-5; 7 bases align to TRBD1. With 6 bases clipped from V and 7 bases from J, the junction kept 9 bases outside the gene matches. Looked up from germline, CDR1 is MNHEY and CDR2 is SVGEGT. The CDR3 extends over 14 amino acids. The CDR3 nucleotides read TGTGCCAGCAGCTCCGACAGGGAGGTGCAGCCCCAGCATTTT. Its translation is CASSSDREVQPQHF.

This clone was detected once. The CDR3 reads CAINQGESFYGYTF. The CDR3 DNA follows: TGTGCCATCAACCAGGGGGAGTCTTTCTATGGCTACACCTTC. The V call is TRBV10-3, the J call TRBJ1-2; 7 nucleotides line up with TRBD1. CDR3 length: 14 amino acids. Germline V lookup: CDR1 ENHRY, CDR2 SYGVKD. Trimming took 7 bases from V and 4 from J; bases not matched to a gene: 9.

The chain carries TRBV6-1 and TRBJ2-7; TRBD1 matches 9 bases. J gave up 6 bases and V 0 bases, and 3 bases lay outside the gene matches. Germline V lookup: CDR1 MNHNS, CDR2 SASEGT. CDR3 length: 14 residues. The CDR3 reads CASSEATGGGEQYF. CDR3 nucleotides: TGTGCCAGCAGTGAAGCGACAGGGGGAGGCGAGCAGTACTTC.

This chain links TRBV3-1 (or the pseudogene TRBV3-2) with TRBJ2-1; the D is unclear. Looked up from germline, CDR1 is LGHDT and CDR2 is YNNKEL (reference sequence). This CDR3 is built from 17 residues. V lost 7 bases to trimming and J lost 0 bases, with 19 bases between them. The CDR3 loop reads CASIYREALSSYNEQFF. The CDR3 DNA follows: TGTGCCAGCATCTATCGCGAGGCGTTGAGCTCCTACAATGAGCAGTTCTTC.

This clone was detected once. This sequence joins TRBV29-1 and TRBJ2-7; tentatively, D is TRBD1 (5 bases). The V gene lost 6 bases and the J gene lost 6 bases, with 18 bases spanning the gap. The CDR3 sequence is 13 residues long. The germline V gene encodes CDR1 SQVTM and CDR2 ANQGSEA. The CDR3 spells CSVSVGPRTEQYF. The CDR3 nucleotides are TGCAGCGTGTCGGTGGGGCCTCGTACCGAGCAGTACTTC.

The chain links TRBV30 to TRBJ2-3, with TRBD1 identical over 7 bases. Losses at the gene ends were 8 bases for V and 3 bases for J; bases not matched to a gene: 5. Looked up from germline, CDR1 is GTSNPN and CDR2 is SVGIG (reference sequence). The CDR3 covers 12 residues. This chain's CDR3 is CARGQRTDTQYF. In nucleotides, the CDR3 is TGTGCCAGGGGACAGAGGACAGATACGCAGTATTTT.

The chain recombines TRBV28 with TRBJ2-7; perhaps TRBD2 as D (6 bases). This CDR3 region has 13 residues. V lost 7 bases to trimming and J lost 3 bases, with 13 bases between them. Germline values: CDR1 MDHEN, CDR2 SYDVKM. In DNA, the CDR3 is TGTGCCAGCAAAGGGGACTTCAGCTACGAGCAGTACTTC. This translates into CASKGDFSYEQYF.

V and J are TRBV9 and TRBJ1-6, with D maybe TRBD1 (5 bases). Germline CDR1 is SGDLS and CDR2 is YYNGEE. Trimming took off 3 bases at V and 9 bases at J, with 16 bases between the two ends. This CDR3 region has 15 residues. The CDR3 coding sequence is TGTGCCAGCAGCGCAGTGGGGCTGCAGGGTTCACCCCTCCACTTT. This sequence encodes CASSAVGLQGSPLHF.

The chain uses TRBV7-9 and TRBJ1-2, with TRBD1 as a possible D gene (6 bases). The V and J ends lost 3 bases and 4 bases respectively, with 15 bases between them. Germline loops: CDR1 SEHNR, CDR2 FQNEAQ (reference sequence). This CDR3 comprises 15 residues. CDR3 nucleotide sequence: TGTGCCAGCAGCTTTCCCGCGACAGGATTCTATGGCTACACCTTC. The encoded protein is CASSFPATGFYGYTF.